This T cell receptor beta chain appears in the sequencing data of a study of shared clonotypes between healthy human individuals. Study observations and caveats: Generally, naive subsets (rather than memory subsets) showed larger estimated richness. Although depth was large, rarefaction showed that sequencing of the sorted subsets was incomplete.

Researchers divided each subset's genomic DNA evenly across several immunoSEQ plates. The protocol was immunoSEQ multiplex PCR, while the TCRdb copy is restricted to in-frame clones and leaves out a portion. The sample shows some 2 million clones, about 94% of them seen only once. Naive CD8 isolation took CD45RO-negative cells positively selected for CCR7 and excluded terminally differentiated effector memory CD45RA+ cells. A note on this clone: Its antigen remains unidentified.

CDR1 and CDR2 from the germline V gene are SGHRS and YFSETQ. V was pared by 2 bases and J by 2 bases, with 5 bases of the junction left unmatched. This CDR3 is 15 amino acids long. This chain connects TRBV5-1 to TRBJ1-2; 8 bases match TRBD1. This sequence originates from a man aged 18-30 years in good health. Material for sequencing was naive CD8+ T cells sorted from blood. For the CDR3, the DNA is TGCGCCAGCAGCTTTCAGGGGGCGGAAAACTATGGCTACACCTTC. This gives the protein CASSFQGAENYGYTF.